This T cell receptor (beta chain) emerged from a study of cytomegalovirus exposure and HLA in healthy donors. PCR used 60 Vbeta primers and 13 Jbeta primers. Measured with immunoSEQ multiplex PCR; TCRdb has only the in-frame clones, and not every one. The data contain 90,000 to 120,000 clones, about three quarters of them singletons. This CDR3 is 16 amino acids long. V shed 0 bases, J shed 0 bases, and the junction held 3 bases outside the gene matches. The germline gives CDR1 SGHDT, CDR2 YYEEEE. Whole-study results and caveats: Some public TCRs appeared in many individuals, while most sequences were rare. Previously analyzed data showed that most TCR beta V segments were productive at a frequency of about 87% or about 30%. Both high specificity and high sensitivity reportedly marked the classifier's diagnosis of cytomegalovirus status.

This clone came up a few times. Its antigen is not identified. The receptor was isolated from a male donor in good health and CMV-seropositive. Sequenced input: PBMCs. The J gene is TRBJ2-3, the V gene TRBV5-6; 8 nucleotides match TRBD1. The CDR3 nucleotides read TGTGCCAGCAGCTTGGGGACAGGGACTAGCACAGATACGCAGTATTTT. Translated: CASSLGTGTSTDTQYF.